Listed here are 29 T cell receptor beta chains from one sample, sequenced in a study of post-analysis software for immune sequencing data (dated by TCRdb to the mid-2010s). The antigens of these receptors remain unknown. Study-wide findings and limitations: Significantly higher frequencies in patients than in controls were found for five or six TRBV segments, including TRBV5-6, TRBV5-1 and TRBV20-1.

Library preparation used PCR. Reads for this sample came from an Illumina HiSeq 2500. To reduce PCR and sequencing biases, unique molecular identifiers were built into the TCR beta cDNA libraries. Clones were called with MiXCR by TCRdb after fastp trimmed the public reads at Q25, and only in-frame beta chains were retained. Every distinct CDR3 protein forms one entry, paired with its most common genes and DNA. In this sample the table shows about 260,000 distinct CDR3 sequences, just over 35% of which occur a single time. The ten top clones hold 4% to 6% of the sample. The sequenced material came from blood. The receptors were sampled from a girl under 18 with multiple sclerosis.

The rearrangement uses TRBV15 and TRBJ2-5; D gene ambiguous. Germline CDR1 LNHNV, CDR2 YYDKDF (reference sequence). V lost 7 bases and J lost 11, with 20 bases in between. The CDR3 is made up of 13 amino acids. Here the CDR3 DNA reads TGTGCCACCAACGGCCTTAAGTCCGATGAGCAGTACTTC. Translating gives CATNGLKSDEQYF.

This clonotype was seen many times. The chain joins TRBV29-1 to TRBJ2-1, with 7 bases fitting TRBD1. CDR1 and CDR2 from the germline V gene are SQVTM and ANQGSEA. The V segment lost 2 bases and the J segment 3 bases; nucleotides outside the gene matches: 7. This CDR3 region has 15 residues. The CDR3 coding sequence is TGCAGCGTTGAAATTTGGGACAGTGACTACAATGAGCAGTTCTTC. This translates into CSVEIWDSDYNEQFF.

The chain couples TRBV28 to TRBJ1-5; TRBD1 matches at 7 bases. With V trimmed by 6 bases and J by 6 bases, 8 bases remained unmatched. The CDR3 covers 14 residues. The germline CDR1 and CDR2 sequences are MDHEN and SYDVKM. The CDR3 DNA is TGTGCCAGCAGCCGTTCGACAGGGTTTCAGCCCCAGCATTTT. This translates into CASSRSTGFQPQHF.

This clonotype was picked up a small number of times. The rearrangement joins TRBV20-1 to TRBJ1-6; 8 bases map to TRBD1. J gave up 4 bases and V 4 bases, and 6 bases lay outside the gene matches. Germline CDR1 and CDR2: DFQATT and SNEGSKA (reference sequence). The length of the CDR3 is 15 residues. Here the CDR3 DNA reads TGCAGTGCTATGGACAGGGAAAATTATAATTCACCCCTCCACTTT. This gives the protein CSAMDRENYNSPLHF.

Notes on this clonotype: Since a much larger clone is just one base distant, this may be a read error. This chain joins TRBV12-3 or TRBV12-4 and TRBJ2-6; D may be TRBD2 (6 bases). Between the trimmed V and J ends, which lost 5 bases and 2 bases, there was a span of 19 bases. CDR3 length equals 18 residues. CDR3 amino acids: CASSISSGEVTGANVLTF. CDR3 DNA: TGTGCCAGCAGTATTAGTTCCGGGGAGGTCACTGGGGCCAACGTCCTGACTTTC.

In the case of this clonotype: The germline gene is not matched at one end of the junction; a read error may be the cause. V and J are TRBV7-2 and TRBJ2-2; TRBD1 matches 9 bases. The CDR3 has 16 amino acids. The germline V gene has CDR1 SGHTA and CDR2 FQGNSA. CDR3 nucleotides: TGTGCCAGCAGCTCGCCCCCGGGACAGGGTCCCGGGGAGCGGTTTTTT. It yields the protein CASSSPPGQGPGERFF.

As to this clonotype: At one boundary the junction diverges from the germline segment, which might be a read error. The chain carries TRBV18 and TRBJ2-1; D perhaps matches TRBD1 (5 bases). Looked up from germline, CDR1 is KGHSH and CDR2 is LQKENI. The CDR3 is 14 residues long. The CDR3 region is CASSMAGPGNGQFF. CDR3 bases: TGTGCCAGCTCAATGGCAGGGCCAGGGAATGGGCAGTTCTTC.

The chain carries TRBV12-3 or TRBV12-4 and TRBJ2-3; D remains ambiguous. This CDR3 is 14 amino acids long. V was pared by 5 bases and J by 0 bases, with 9 bases between. The CDR3 DNA reads TGTGCCAGCAGTGCGGCCGGGAGCACAGATACGCAGTATTTT. Translating gives CASSAAGSTDTQYF.

The sample holds many counts of this clonotype. The gene calls are TRBV19 and TRBJ2-5; D may match TRBD1 or TRBD2 (5 bases each). CDR1 and CDR2 (germline): LNHDA, SQIVND (reference sequence). Trimming took off 3 bases at V and 4 bases at J, with 15 bases between the two ends. The CDR3 runs to 15 residues. CDR3 DNA sequence: TGTGCCAGTAGTATCGGGGTGGGGCGCGGAGAGACCCAGTACTTC. Protein: CASSIGVGRGETQYF.

The chain is built from TRBV5-1 and TRBJ2-1; D unresolved. In germline, CDR1 is SGHRS, CDR2 YFSETQ. CDR3 length: 15 residues. V was shortened by 0 bases and J by 3 bases, with 10 bases between the two germline ends. The CDR3: CASSLDSSDYNEQFF. DNA for the CDR3: TGCGCCAGCAGCTTGGACAGTTCCGACTACAATGAGCAGTTCTTC. Full variable domain (remainder filled in from reference TRBV5-1 and TRBJ2-1): KAGVTQTPRYLIKTRGQQVTLSCSPISGHRSVSWYQQTPGQGLQFLFEYFSETQRNKGNFPGRFSGRQFSNSRSEMNVSTLELGDSALYLCASSLDSSDYNEQFFGPGTRLTVL.

The chain uses TRBV12-3 or TRBV12-4 and TRBJ2-1; 10 positions match TRBD2. Trimming at V came to 5 bases and at J to 2 bases, leaving 9 bases not matched to a gene. This CDR3 contains 17 residues. CDR3 nucleotide sequence: TGTGCCAGCAGTGCCCAGGCTAGCGGGGGACCCTACAATGAGCAGTTCTTC. Amino acids: CASSAQASGGPYNEQFF.

Concerning this clonotype: At one boundary the junction diverges from the germline segment, which might be a read error. The CDR3 nucleotides read TGTGCCGGCAGCTCGCAACAGGGGAGACCCGGGGAGCTGTTTTTT. It is translated as CAGSSQQGRPGELFF. The chain uses TRBV7-3 and TRBJ2-2; 7 bases align to TRBD1. The CDR3 has 15 amino acids. The germline V gene encodes CDR1 SGHTA and CDR2 FQGTGA.

This clonotype showed up just a few times. V usage is TRBV4-1 and J usage is TRBJ1-4; D perhaps matches TRBD1 (6 bases). Germline CDR1 reads MGHRA; CDR2 reads YSYEKL. CDR3 length: 15 residues. V was trimmed by 1 base and J by 8 bases, leaving 14 bases between them. The CDR3 nucleotides read TGCGCCAGCAGCCAAGGTCGGCAGGGGTACGAAAAACTGTTTTTT. Protein product: CASSQGRQGYEKLFF.

The gene calls are TRBV20-1 and TRBJ1-5; 7 nucleotides agree with TRBD1. The germline V gene has CDR1 DFQATT and CDR2 SNEGSKA (reference sequence). The CDR3 runs 13 residues. V shed 0 bases and J 6 bases; nucleotides not matched to a gene: 2. The CDR3 protein is CSAREQGFQPQHF. CDR3 nucleotide sequence: TGCAGTGCTAGAGAACAGGGGTTTCAGCCCCAGCATTTT.

This clonotype was counted many times. The chain has TRBV3-1 and TRBJ1-2; D not certain. The ends were cut back, 1 base at V and 0 bases at J, with 12 bases in the middle. This CDR3 has 16 residues. Germline-derived CDR1 and CDR2 are LGHDT and YNNKEL (reference sequence). The DNA for the CDR3 is TGTGCCAGCAGCCAAGTTCCGGGGAGGACTAACTATGGCTACACCTTC. It yields the protein CASSQVPGRTNYGYTF.

This clonotype was picked up a small number of times. A read error may explain this, as a much larger clone is one base away. The chain carries TRBV19 and TRBJ1-2; the D gene is possibly TRBD1 (5 bases). Germline-derived CDR1 and CDR2 are LNHDA and SQIVND (reference sequence). The CDR3 sequence is 15 residues long. The CDR3 bases are TGTGCCAGTAGTATAGTGACCGGGGCTAACTATAGCTACACCTTC. Translated: CASSIVTGANYSYTF.

This clonotype was observed a few times. No DNA is shown, since the ends of the CDR3 on it are uncertain; the CDR3 is the one TCRdb lists. The chain recombines TRBV4-1 with TRBJ1-4; the D call of TRBD1 is as the table states it, not checked on the DNA. CDR1 MGHRA and CDR2 YSYEKL come from the germline V gene. The CDR3 is 18 amino acids long, termini counted. The CDR3 loop is CASSQVLVGPGTNEKRFF.

V usage is TRBV11-2 and J usage is TRBJ2-3, with D perhaps matching TRBD1 (5 bases). This CDR3 region has 16 residues. Trimming left V 4 bases short and J 1 base short, with 15 bases between. CDR1 SGHAT and CDR2 FQNNGV come from the germline V gene. The CDR3 sequence: CASSSTGAIRTDTQYF. The CDR3, as DNA: TGTGCCAGCAGCTCTACAGGAGCCATCCGCACAGATACGCAGTATTTT.

This clonotype appeared many times. V usage is TRBV24-1 and J usage is TRBJ2-3, with TRBD1 matching over 9 bases. This CDR3 has 17 residues. CDR1 KGHDR and CDR2 SFDVKD come from the germline V gene. V lost 3 bases, J lost 3 bases, and 9 bases stayed unmatched. This CDR3 is CATSDPTTGGITDTQYF. The CDR3 region has the DNA TGTGCCACCAGTGATCCTACAACAGGGGGCATAACAGATACGCAGTATTTT.

This clonotype was seen at least ten times. This chain connects TRBV7-8 to TRBJ1-2; TRBD1 agrees at 9 bases. Germline-derived CDR1 and CDR2 are SGHVS and FQNEAQ. CDR3 size: 15 residues. V shed 5 bases, J shed 0 bases, and the junction held 4 bases outside the gene matches. The chain's CDR3 is CASSAGTGPNYGYTF. The DNA of the CDR3 is TGTGCCAGCAGCGCGGGGACAGGGCCTAACTATGGCTACACCTTC.

This clonotype was detected many times. The chain couples TRBV20-1 to TRBJ1-5; D may be TRBD1 (5 bases). This CDR3 has 14 amino acids. Trimming stripped 0 bases from V and 4 bases from J, with 10 bases between. Germline V gene lookup returns CDR1 DFQATT and CDR2 SNEGSKA (reference sequence). CDR3 amino acids: CSARDQQANQPQHF. The DNA of the CDR3 is TGCAGTGCTAGAGATCAACAGGCAAATCAGCCCCAGCATTTT.

This clonotype was picked up many times. The V gene is TRBV6-6, the J gene TRBJ2-1; D gene uncertain. The CDR3 totals 14 residues. The germline V and J ends were trimmed by 0 bases and 1 base, with 4 bases remaining between them. Germline values: CDR1 MNHNY, CDR2 SVGAGI (reference sequence). The CDR3 protein is CASSYSKSYNEQFF. The CDR3 bases are TGTGCCAGCAGTTACTCGAAGTCCTACAATGAGCAGTTCTTC.

This clonotype was detected ten times or more. The V call is TRBV12-3 or TRBV12-4, the J call TRBJ1-6; possible D gene TRBD1, 6 bases. CDR3 length equals 13 residues. V dropped 7 bases and J dropped 9 bases, with 13 bases sitting between them. CDR3 bases: TGTGCCAGCACCGGGGACAATAGTTCACCCCTCCACTTT. Amino acid sequence: CASTGDNSSPLHF.

Concerning this clonotype itself: This clone may be a read error of a much larger clone one base away. The CDR3 DNA is TGTGCCGGCAGCCCCACGTCGGAGTCACCCCTCCACTTT. Its translation: CAGSPTSESPLHF. The V and J genes are TRBV7-9 and TRBJ1-6; D remains unclear. This CDR3 has 13 residues. CDR1 SEHNR and CDR2 FQNEAQ come from the germline V gene (reference sequence).

There are many counts of this clonotype. The chain couples TRBV20-1 to TRBJ1-5; the D gene is possibly TRBD1 (5 bases). The CDR3 runs to 16 residues. CDR1 and CDR2 from the germline V gene are DFQATT and SNEGSKA (reference sequence). Deletions cut 5 bases from V and 1 base from J, with 18 bases between. The CDR3 reads CSAPRDLTGSNQPQHF. The CDR3 nucleotides are TGCAGTGCTCCCCGGGACTTAACGGGGAGCAATCAGCCCCAGCATTTT.

This clonotype has only one observation. The chain employs TRBV12-3 or TRBV12-4 and TRBJ2-3; unclear D gene. V was shortened by 4 bases and J by 1 base, with 9 bases between the two germline ends. The CDR3 totals 14 residues. The CDR3 nucleotides are TGTGCCAGCAGTTACTCAGGAGGCACAGATACGCAGTATTTT. Protein product: CASSYSGGTDTQYF.

This clonotype appeared many times. The genes are TRBV7-2 and TRBJ2-1; D is ambiguous. Trimming left V 1 base short and J 0 bases short, with 7 bases between. Germline values: CDR1 SGHTA, CDR2 FQGNSA. The CDR3 is 15 amino acids. CDR3 amino acids: CASSLEPSSYNEQFF. CDR3 coding DNA: TGTGCCAGCAGCTTAGAACCGAGCTCCTACAATGAGCAGTTCTTC.

The chain employs TRBV28 and TRBJ1-1, with 8 positions matching TRBD1. Losses at the gene ends were 6 bases for V and 6 bases for J; bases not matched to a gene: 9. This CDR3 has 14 amino acids. Germline CDR1 and CDR2: MDHEN and SYDVKM. CDR3 protein: CASRTGVSSAEAFF. The CDR3 DNA sequence: TGTGCCAGCAGGACAGGGGTTAGTTCCGCTGAAGCTTTCTTT.

The V call is TRBV10-3, the J call TRBJ2-3, with no clear D. Trimming pared 10 bases from V and 3 bases from J, leaving 14 bases between. The length of the CDR3 is 13 residues. Per germline, CDR1 ENHRY and CDR2 SYGVKD. The CDR3 region is CATRGAQTDTQYF. CDR3 nucleotide sequence: TGTGCCACGCGAGGCGCACAGACAGATACGCAGTATTTT.